Included here is one T cell receptor (beta chain) sequence, with context. This clonotype was seen many times. Its antigen is currently not known. The junction does not match germline at one end; this may be a read error. The data stem from a study of T cell repertoires in cytomegalovirus infection (dated by TCRdb to 2018 to 2020). Context from the whole study: Donor HLA type was relevant to the analysis, because carriage of CMV infection together with the matching HLA type was indicated by public TCR beta signatures. What the study reported, not specific to this receptor: In the ex vivo response, HLA-C-restricted CMV-specific TCR beta clonotypes were dominant, and in two of eight donors the single most frequent clonotype came from this HLA-C-restricted group. In both this cohort and an independent roughly 400-donor cohort, the cumulative frequency of public TCR beta family members distinguished carriers of CMV infection plus the relevant HLA type.

Sequencing used an Illumina HiSeq 1500. The public reads were reprocessed in TCRdb via fastp at Q25 and MiXCR, keeping in-frame beta chains. Each CDR3 protein appears once, grouped with its most common genes and DNA. The sample table contains roughly 250,000 distinct CDR3 sequences; only one count was recorded for approximately 13% of them. 1.5% to 2% of the sample comes from the top ten. CDR1 MDHEN and CDR2 SYDVKM are derived from the germline V gene. From cysteine to phenylalanine, the CDR3 is 13 amino acids long. The retained sequence is limited to the CDR3, 39 bases, with the frame set at the first base.

Sequencing was done on a sample of PBMCs. The chain joins TRBV28 to TRBJ1-2, and TRBD1 may be the D gene, going by 6 matching bases. This TCR derives from a human donor in good health (CMV status not recorded). Some clones in this sample may be carry-over from other donors' samples. The DNA sequence is as follows: TGTGCCTGCAGGGGCTGGGCAAACTATGGCTACACCTTC. This gives the protein CACRGWANYGYTF.